The next 10 T cell receptor beta chains were all read from a single sample in a study of blood T cells in healthy people across ages (dated by TCRdb to the mid-2010s). The protocol used for the library was 5' RACE. Sequencing used an Illumina HiSeq 2500. A second roughly 6 to 11 cycle PCR used a sample-barcoded 5' primer and a J-beta primer mix. TCRdb redid the processing of the public reads, applying fastp at Q25 and MiXCR, and retained in-frame beta chains. For every CDR3 protein sequence, its rows merge into one entry that carries the most common genes and DNA. This sample has around 990,000 distinct CDR3 sequences in its table, and about two fifths of those were observed once. Roughly 13% of the sample comes from the top ten. The sequenced material came from blood. The receptors here all came from a young man in good health.

V is TRBV3-1 and J is TRBJ1-4; D may be TRBD1 (6 bases). CDR3 size: 16 residues. V was pared by 0 bases and J by 6 bases, with 14 bases between. CDR1 and CDR2 (germline): LGHDT, YNNKEL (reference sequence). CDR3 amino acids: CASSQEPGAVDEKLFF. The CDR3 nucleotides are TGTGCCAGCAGCCAAGAGCCGGGGGCGGTGGATGAAAAACTGTTTTTT.

The chain joins TRBV5-1 to TRBJ2-7; D is possibly TRBD1 or TRBD2 (5 bases each). The V and J ends lost 4 bases and 7 bases respectively, with 27 bases between them. Germline CDR1 SGHRS, CDR2 YFSETQ. There are 17 residues in the CDR3. CDR3 in amino acids: CASSASTERGTYNEQYF. The CDR3 DNA sequence: TGCGCCAGCAGCGCGTCGACCGAGAGGGGAACATACAATGAGCAGTACTTC.

The chain recombines TRBV14 with TRBJ2-7, with 10 bases identical to TRBD2. There are 17 residues in the CDR3. Germline V gives CDR1 SGHDN, CDR2 FVKESK. V was pared by 0 bases and J by 7 bases, with 12 bases of the junction left unmatched. Here the CDR3 reads CASSQDLTSGAYNEQYF. The CDR3 nucleotides are TGTGCCAGCAGCCAAGACCTTACTAGCGGGGCTTACAATGAGCAGTACTTC.

This clonotype has only a few counts. The rearrangement uses TRBV2 and TRBJ2-7; D is undetermined. Germline CDR1 is SNHLY and CDR2 is FYNNEI. This CDR3 comprises 11 residues. The ends were cut back, 0 bases at V and 5 bases at J, with 2 bases in the middle. The CDR3 DNA follows: TGTGCCAGCAGTGAAGCCAACGAGCAGTACTTC. It translates to CASSEANEQYF.

V gene TRBV10-3 combines with J gene TRBJ2-5, with 10 bases matching TRBD2. J lost 8 bases, V lost 2 bases, and 5 bases had no gene match. From germline, CDR1 is ENHRY and CDR2 SYGVKD. CDR3 length: 14 amino acids. DNA for the CDR3: TGTGCCATCAGTGAGCCTCTAGCGGGGGAAACCCAGTACTTC. Protein sequence: CAISEPLAGETQYF.

This clonotype was counted a few times. The CDR3 DNA reads TGTGCCAGCAGTATACAGGGGGCAAATGGCTACACCTTC. It encodes CASSIQGANGYTF. The chain is built from TRBV2 and TRBJ1-2; 9 bases agree with TRBD1. The CDR3 loop spans 13 amino acids. Germline V gene sequence: CDR1 SNHLY, CDR2 FYNNEI. Trimming at V came to 5 bases and at J to 6 bases, leaving 4 bases not matched to a gene.

This chain connects TRBV10-3 to TRBJ2-1; D possibly matches TRBD1 or TRBD2 (5 bases each). The CDR3 length is 14 residues. Germline lookup yields CDR1 ENHRY and CDR2 SYGVKD. Trimming left V 11 bases short and J 6 bases short, with 20 bases between. The CDR3 region is CAPVGDRGSNEQFF. The CDR3 DNA is TGTGCCCCAGTGGGGGACCGAGGCTCCAATGAGCAGTTCTTC.

This clonotype was seen just once. This rearrangement joins TRBV20-1 to TRBJ2-3; 11 bases align to TRBD2. This CDR3 is built from 14 residues. Germline CDR1 and CDR2: DFQATT and SNEGSKA (reference sequence). With V trimmed by 4 bases and J by 2 bases, 2 bases remained unmatched. The CDR3 sequence: CSAIAGGNTDTQYF. CDR3 in DNA: TGCAGTGCTATAGCGGGGGGGAACACAGATACGCAGTATTTT.

This clonotype was seen repeatedly, ten times or more. The junction does not match germline at one end; this may be a read error. The rearrangement uses TRBV4-3 and TRBJ2-7, with D perhaps TRBD2 (5 bases). The CDR3 totals 15 residues. Germline V gives CDR1 LGHNA, CDR2 YSLEER. The CDR3 nucleotides read TGCGCCAGCAGCCAAGATTCGGACTCAACCTATGAGCAGTACTTC. This gives the protein CASSQDSDSTYEQYF.

The V and J genes are TRBV2 and TRBJ2-1; weak D call: TRBD2 (6 bases). The germline V and J ends were trimmed by 5 bases and 7 bases, with 15 bases remaining between them. The CDR3 is made up of 14 amino acids. Germline values: CDR1 SNHLY, CDR2 FYNNEI. In DNA, the CDR3 is TGTGCCAGCAGTACGACTAGAGGGGAAAATGAGCAGTTCTTC. Protein: CASSTTRGENEQFF.